This T cell receptor (beta chain) was captured in a study of cytomegalovirus exposure and HLA in healthy donors. Across the study: When about 400 donors were genotyped, over 80% of them were found to fall in the Caucasian-associated ancestry cluster.

For this clone: Its antigen remains unidentified.

PCR employed 60 Vbeta and 13 Jbeta primers. Clones were sequenced by immunoSEQ multiplex PCR, and TCRdb holds only the in-frame ones, with some missing. The sample table includes 150,000 to 250,000 clones. General study points: TCR beta chain V- and J-gene trimming was linked, in a later analysis, to a missense variant in DCLRE1C.

The receptor comes from a boy aged 5-17 years in good health and CMV-seronegative. Sequencing input: PBMCs.

The DNA for the CDR3 is TGTGCCAGCAGGGGGAGGTGGAATCAGCCCCAGCATTTT. Translating gives CASRGRWNQPQHF. This rearrangement joins TRBV27 to TRBJ1-5; D ambiguous. V lost 6 bases, J lost 4 bases, and 10 bases lay in between. The CDR3 has 13 residues. Germline CDR1 is MNHEY and CDR2 is SMNVEV (reference sequence).